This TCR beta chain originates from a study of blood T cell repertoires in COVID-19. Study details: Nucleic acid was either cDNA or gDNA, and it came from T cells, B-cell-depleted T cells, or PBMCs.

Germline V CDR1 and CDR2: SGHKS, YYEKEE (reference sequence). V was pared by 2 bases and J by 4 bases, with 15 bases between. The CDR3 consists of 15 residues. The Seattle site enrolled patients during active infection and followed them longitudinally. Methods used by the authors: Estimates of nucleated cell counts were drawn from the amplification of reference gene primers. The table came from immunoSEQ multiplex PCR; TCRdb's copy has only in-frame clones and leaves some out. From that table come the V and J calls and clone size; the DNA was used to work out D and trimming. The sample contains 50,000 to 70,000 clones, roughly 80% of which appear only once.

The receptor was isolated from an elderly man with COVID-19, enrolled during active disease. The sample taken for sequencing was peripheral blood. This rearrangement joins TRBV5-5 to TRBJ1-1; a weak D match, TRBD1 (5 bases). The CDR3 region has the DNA TGTGCCAGCAGCTTTCTTAACCAGGGAGGCACTGAAGCTTTCTTT. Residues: CASSFLNQGGTEAFF.